This TCR beta chain was sequenced for a study of blood T cell repertoires in COVID-19. V lost 5 bases to trimming and J lost 6 bases; unmatched junction nucleotides: 11. Looked up from germline, CDR1 is MDHEN and CDR2 is SYDVKM. The CDR3 has 15 amino acids. The repertoire was sequenced with immunoSEQ multiplex PCR; TCRdb's copy has only in-frame clones and lacks some. The sample holds under 200,000 clones, over 90% seen once. This clone appeared a single time. The receptor comes from a man between 45 and 60 years old with acute or convalescent COVID-19. Material: peripheral blood. The chain couples TRBV28 to TRBJ1-1, with 8 nucleotides matching TRBD1. As DNA, the CDR3 is TGTGCCAGCAGTCTTGACTGGACAGGGCTGTCTGAAGCTTTCTTT. This gives the protein CASSLDWTGLSEAFF.